This record covers a single TCR beta chain. This entry comes from a study of blood T cells in healthy people across ages. Alongside a J-beta primer mix, a sample-barcoded 5' primer served in a second PCR lasting about 7 to 12 cycles. Each cDNA molecule carried a tag from a template-switch adaptor that contained 12 random nucleotides. One entry per CDR3 protein, called by TCRdb with MiXCR from the 5' RACE reads. The data hold 1.4 million to 1.5 million distinct CDR3 sequences, with roughly 40% observed a single time. The CDR3 extends over 16 amino acids. Germline V gene lookup returns CDR1 SGDLS and CDR2 YYNGEE. Isolated PBMCs totaled at least 6.5 million in each sample.

The chain uses TRBV9 and TRBJ2-4; TRBD2 matches at 7 bases. The end of the DNA aligns better with TRBJ2-7, so the J call may be wrong. The clonotype comes from a woman aged 18-30 years in good health. The sample consisted of blood. CDR3 amino acids: CASSPQEGRVFGEQYF. The DNA of the CDR3 is TGTGCCAGCAGCCCCCAGGAGGGGAGGGTTTTCGGCGAGCAGTACTTC.